A single sample gave rise to the 4 T cell receptor beta chains below, sequenced in a study of blood T cell repertoires in COVID-19. Clones were sequenced by immunoSEQ multiplex PCR, and TCRdb holds only the in-frame ones, with some missing. In the table there are just over 300,000 clones, almost 90% of which are singletons. What was sequenced was PBMCs or T cells enriched from blood (not recorded which). The source is a woman younger than 30 with acute COVID-19.

This sequence joins TRBV5-6 and TRBJ2-7, with a tentative D call TRBD2 (5 bases). CDR3 length equals 14 residues. Trimming cost V 7 bases and J 4 bases, with 18 bases left between them. The germline V gene encodes CDR1 SGHDT and CDR2 YYEEEE. Here the CDR3 DNA reads TGTGCCAGCGTGTCCCTCCGTGGGGAGTACGAGCAGTACTTC. It yields the protein CASVSLRGEYEQYF.

The genes are TRBV23-1 and TRBJ1-1; TRBD1 might be the D (5 bases). TRBV23-1 is an open reading frame, and its role is uncertain. CDR3 length: 14 residues. The V gene lost 0 bases and the J gene lost 5 bases, with 10 bases spanning the gap. CDR3 in amino acids: CASSQSRGWTEAFF. Written as DNA, the CDR3 is TGCGCCAGCAGTCAATCCCGGGGGTGGACTGAAGCTTTCTTT.

The genes are TRBV6-5 and TRBJ2-7; D perhaps matches TRBD1 (6 bases). V was clipped by 5 bases and J by 1 base, with 15 bases between them. Germline V CDR1 and CDR2: MNHEY, SVGAGI. There are 15 residues in the CDR3. The CDR3 here is CASSRLKGGSYEQYF. In DNA form, the CDR3 reads TGTGCCAGCAGTCGCCTCAAAGGGGGATCCTACGAGCAGTACTTC.

This clone was seen just once. This CDR3 reads CASSSRTSGRVRGTQYF. The CDR3 DNA is TGCGCCAGCAGCTCGCGGACTAGCGGGAGGGTCCGGGGGACCCAGTACTTC. The chain is built from TRBV5-1 and TRBJ2-5; 15 bases agree with TRBD2. V lost 3 bases, J lost 7 bases, and 10 bases stayed unmatched. The CDR3 runs 17 residues. In germline, CDR1 is SGHRS, CDR2 YFSETQ.